Listed below are T cell receptor beta chains from one sample, sequenced in a study of early T cells in non-severe SARS-CoV-2 infection. TCRdb independently ran MiXCR on the 5' RACE reads; one entry per CDR3 protein. The sample consists of about 100,000 distinct CDR3 sequences, about 13% of them appearing once. The specimen was whole blood. These receptors came from an adult who was a healthcare worker with PCR-confirmed SARS-CoV-2 infection or an uninfected control (not recorded which). The CDR3 runs from the conserved cysteine through the conserved F or W. A D gene is named only where the DNA matches it firmly. Expanded clones are given a class, and other clones once, few, many or no size at all.

j_call | v_call | d_call | clone_size | cdr3_aa | cdr3_nt
TRBJ1-1 | TRBV29-1 | - | - | CSVVGDTEAFF | TGCAGCGTTGTCGGGGACACTGAAGCTTTCTTT
TRBJ2-7 | TRBV28 | TRBD1 | many | CASSNSGTGSYEQYF | TGTGCCAGCAGTAACTCCGGGACAGGGAGTTACGAGCAGTACTTC
TRBJ2-6 | TRBV6-5 | - | many | CASSYGNSGANVLTF | TGTGCCAGCAGTTATGGAAATTCTGGGGCCAACGTCCTGACTTTC
TRBJ2-1 | TRBV6-2/TRBV6-3 | TRBD1 | many | CASSSAGTGDNEQFF | TGTGCCAGCAGTTCAGCCGGGACAGGGGACAATGAGCAGTTCTTC
TRBJ1-1 | TRBV20-1 | TRBD1 | many | CSARDPGAFRGFSFGTEAFF | TGCAGTGCTAGAGATCCGGGGGCTTTCAGGGGGTTTTCGTTTGGCACTGAAGCTTTCTTT
TRBJ2-1 | TRBV5-6 | TRBD1 | few | CASSLRDRGRHEQFF | TGTGCCAGCAGCTTGAGGGACAGGGGGCGTCATGAGCAGTTCTTC
TRBJ2-5 | TRBV20-1 | - | - | CSAPQGQETQYF | TGCAGTGCTCCACAGGGCCAAGAGACCCAGTACTTC
TRBJ1-5 | TRBV20-1 | TRBD1 | few | CSAGAGTGVGQPQHF | TGCAGTGCCGGAGCCGGGACAGGGGTCGGCCAGCCCCAGCATTTT
TRBJ2-7 | TRBV19 | - | - | CASSINIRAAYEQYF | TGTGCCAGTAGTATAAATATTCGGGCAGCCTACGAGCAGTACTTC
TRBJ2-7 | TRBV29-1 | TRBD1 | few | CSGTGAYEQYF | TGCAGCGGCACAGGGGCCTACGAGCAGTACTTC
TRBJ1-1 | TRBV6-6 | - | - | CATAGDTEAFF | TGTGCCACCGCAGGGGACACTGAAGCTTTCTTT
TRBJ2-2 | TRBV20-1 | TRBD2 | few | CSASRPLAGATGELFF | TGCAGTGCTAGTCGTCCGCTAGCGGGAGCGACCGGGGAGCTGTTTTTT
TRBJ2-7 | TRBV3-1 | TRBD2 | many | CASSAKGLLAGEQYF | TGTGCCAGCAGCGCCAAGGGGCTCCTAGCGGGTGAGCAGTACTTC
TRBJ1-2 | TRBV28 | - | few | CASSSPPGFHTF | TGTGCCAGCAGTTCCCCACCAGGGTTCCACACCTTC
TRBJ2-7 | TRBV7-2 | - | many | CASSTQGGDEQYF | TGTGCCAGCAGCACCCAGGGGGGCGACGAGCAGTACTTC
TRBJ1-5 | TRBV2 | TRBD1 | many | CASSEAEGAGQPQHF | TGTGCCAGCAGTGAAGCGGAGGGGGCCGGTCAGCCCCAGCATTTT
TRBJ1-4 | TRBV20-1 | TRBD1 | - | CSARDEGAAEQKLFF | TGCAGTGCTAGAGATGAGGGGGCAGCCGAGCAAAAACTGTTTTTT
TRBJ1-2 | TRBV7-8 | - | - | CASSLDAGYYGYTF | TGTGCCAGCAGCTTAGACGCAGGGTACTATGGCTACACCTTC
TRBJ2-5 | TRBV7-2 | - | many | CASSPGGPKVF | TGTGCCAGCAGCCCCGGGGGCCCCAAGGTCTTC
TRBJ2-5 | TRBV9 | - | many | CASSPFGSQETQYF | TGTGCCAGCAGTCCTTTCGGGTCACAAGAGACCCAGTACTTC
TRBJ2-7 | TRBV10-3 | - | many | CAISERDISYEQYF | TGTGCCATCAGTGAGCGTGACATCTCCTACGAGCAGTACTTC
TRBJ1-1 | TRBV7-7 | - | many | CASSLRSGTEAFF | TGTGCCAGCAGCTTAAGGTCGGGCACTGAAGCTTTCTTT
TRBJ2-4 | TRBV12-3/TRBV12-4 | - | few | CASKGTGWDQTKNIQYF | TGTGCCAGCAAAGGGACCGGCTGGGACCAAACCAAAAACATTCAGTACTTC
TRBJ1-6 | TRBV6-1 | - | - | CASTKLSQNSPLHF | TGTGCCAGCACCAAGCTATCTCAGAATTCACCCCTCCACTTT
TRBJ2-7 | TRBV7-8 | - | - | CASSLAGESLGGEQYF | TGTGCCAGCAGCTTAGCAGGGGAGAGCCTAGGGGGCGAGCAGTACTTC
TRBJ1-1 | TRBV20-1 | - | many | CSASGNREGKTEAFF | TGCAGTGCTAGTGGGAACAGGGAGGGTAAAACTGAAGCTTTCTTT
TRBJ1-5 | TRBV7-9 | - | - | CASSHDFGRQPQHF | TGTGCCAGCAGCCACGACTTCGGCCGTCAGCCCCAGCATTTT
TRBJ2-3 | TRBV5-4 | - | few | CASSLDRMADTQYF | TGTGCCAGCAGCCTAGACAGGATGGCAGATACGCAGTATTTT
TRBJ2-7 | TRBV28 | TRBD2 | few | CASSLSSGRRYEQYF | TGTGCCAGCAGTTTGAGTAGCGGGAGGAGGTACGAGCAGTACTTC
TRBJ2-2 | TRBV12-3/TRBV12-4 | TRBD1 | few | CASRPRDRVFRELFF | TGTGCCAGCAGACCAAGGGACAGGGTTTTCCGGGAGCTGTTTTTT
TRBJ2-1 | TRBV11-3 | - | many | CASSPTGRSYNEQFF | TGTGCCAGCAGCCCGACCGGGCGTTCCTACAATGAGCAGTTCTTC
TRBJ2-7 | TRBV7-9 | - | many | CASSPPLGAEQYF | TGTGCCAGCAGCCCTCCCTTGGGCGCTGAGCAGTACTTC
TRBJ2-1 | TRBV5-1 | - | few | CASSLGRGLSYNEQFF | TGCGCCAGCAGCTTGGGAAGGGGCCTGTCCTACAATGAGCAGTTCTTC
TRBJ1-5 | TRBV7-2 | TRBD1 | many | CASSSLAGGIQPQHF | TGTGCCAGCAGCTCGCTCGCAGGGGGCATCCAGCCCCAGCATTTT
TRBJ2-7 | TRBV29-1 | - | - | CSVGVYEQYF | TGCAGCGTTGGGGTCTACGAGCAGTACTTC
TRBJ1-1 | TRBV3-1 | - | few | CASSQTANTEAFF | TGTGCCAGCAGCCAAACGGCGAACACTGAAGCTTTCTTT
TRBJ2-7 | TRBV7-8 | - | - | CASSWGTHPLDEQYF | TGTGCCAGCAGCTGGGGAACCCATCCTTTGGACGAGCAGTACTTC